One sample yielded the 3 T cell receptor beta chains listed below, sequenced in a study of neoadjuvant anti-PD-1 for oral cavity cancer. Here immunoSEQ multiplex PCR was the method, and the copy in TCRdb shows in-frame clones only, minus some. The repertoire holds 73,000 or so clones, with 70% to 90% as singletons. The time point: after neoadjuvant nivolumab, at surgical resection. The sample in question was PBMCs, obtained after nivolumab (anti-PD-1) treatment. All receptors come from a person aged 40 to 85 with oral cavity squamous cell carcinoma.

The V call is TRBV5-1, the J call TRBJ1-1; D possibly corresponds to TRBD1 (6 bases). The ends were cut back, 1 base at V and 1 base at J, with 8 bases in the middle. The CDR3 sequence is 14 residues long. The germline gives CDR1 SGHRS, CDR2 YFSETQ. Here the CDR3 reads CASSLQGQNTEAFF. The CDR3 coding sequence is TGCGCCAGCAGCTTGCAGGGACAGAACACTGAAGCTTTCTTT.

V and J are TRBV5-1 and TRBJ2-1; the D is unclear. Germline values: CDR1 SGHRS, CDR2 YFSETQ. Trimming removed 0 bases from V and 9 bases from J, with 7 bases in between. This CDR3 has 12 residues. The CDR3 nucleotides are TGCGCCAGCAGCTTGGCGACGCCTGAGCAGTTCTTC. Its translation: CASSLATPEQFF.

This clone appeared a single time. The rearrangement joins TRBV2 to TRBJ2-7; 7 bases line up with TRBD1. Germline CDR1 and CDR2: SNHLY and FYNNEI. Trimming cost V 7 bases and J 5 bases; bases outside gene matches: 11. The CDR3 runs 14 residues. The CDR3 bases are TGTGCCAGCATTATGGACAGGAGCGGCCACGAGCAGTACTTC. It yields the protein CASIMDRSGHEQYF. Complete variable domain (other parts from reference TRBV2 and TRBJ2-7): EPEVTQTPSHQVTQMGQEVILRCVPISNHLYFYWYRQILGQKVEFLVSFYNNEISEKSEIFDDQFSVERPDGSNFTLKIRSTKLEDSAMYFCASIMDRSGHEQYFGPGTRLTVT.